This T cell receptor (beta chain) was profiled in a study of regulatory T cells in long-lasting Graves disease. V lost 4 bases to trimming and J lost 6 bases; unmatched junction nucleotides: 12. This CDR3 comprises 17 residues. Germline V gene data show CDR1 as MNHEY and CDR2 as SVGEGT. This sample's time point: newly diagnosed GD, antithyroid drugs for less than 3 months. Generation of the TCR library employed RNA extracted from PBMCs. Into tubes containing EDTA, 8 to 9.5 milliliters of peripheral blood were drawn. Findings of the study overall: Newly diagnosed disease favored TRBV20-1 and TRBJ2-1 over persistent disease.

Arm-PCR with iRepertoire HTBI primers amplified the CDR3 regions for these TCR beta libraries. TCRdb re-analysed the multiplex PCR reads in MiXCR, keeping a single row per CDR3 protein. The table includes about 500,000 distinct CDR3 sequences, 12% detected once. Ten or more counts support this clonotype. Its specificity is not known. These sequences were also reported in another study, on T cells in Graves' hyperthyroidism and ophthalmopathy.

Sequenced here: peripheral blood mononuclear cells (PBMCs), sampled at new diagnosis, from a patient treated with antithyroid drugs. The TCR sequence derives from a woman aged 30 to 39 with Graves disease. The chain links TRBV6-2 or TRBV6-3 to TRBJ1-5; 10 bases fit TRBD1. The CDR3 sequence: CASSSKYRDRGFQPQHF. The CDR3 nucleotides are TGTGCCAGCAGTTCTAAATACCGGGACAGGGGCTTTCAGCCCCAGCATTTT.